Below, one TCR beta chain is given with its context. No antigen is known for it. No base-level quality is on record; no much larger clone is a single base apart. This sample is part of a study of blood T cell repertoires in COVID-19 (dated by TCRdb to about 2020). Regarding the complete study: Samples from collaborators originated in the United States, Italy and Spain and spanned both the acute and convalescent phases of COVID-19. The prospective study material was composed of cDNA or gDNA derived from T cells, B-cell-depleted T cells, or PBMCs. Subjects who had been exposed to COVID-19, were actively infected with it, or had recovered from it provided the deeply sampled blood TCRbeta repertoires that made up the dataset. The repertoires were released in a freely available public database meant as a resource for research on the immune response to SARS-CoV-2. The samples were drawn from two sources: the first 160 participants of the ongoing ImmuneRACE study, and fewer than 1,500 subjects contributed by 6 global collaborators. The sample metadata nearly always contained a de-identified subject ID, COVID-19 status, age in years and sex. Where available, HLA class I and class II types were obtained from metadata supplied by the sample provider rather than from assay-based typing.

One collaborating source in Seattle enrolled patients while the patients were actively infected and followed the patients over time throughout the course of disease. The collaborating institutions used their own protocols to collect whole blood in K2EDTA tubes. For TCRbeta analysis, collaborators shipped samples in one of three forms: frozen whole blood, isolated PBMCs, or DNA extracted from either of those sample types. Overall study results and their limits: How much clinical and demographic metadata was included differed by source and by participant, and the metadata was provided uncurated.

The junction carries 10 bases between V and J, which are trimmed by 5 bases and 3 bases respectively. From cysteine to phenylalanine, the CDR3 is 14 amino acids long. Only the CDR3 DNA is retained, 42 bases long and in frame from the first base. CDR1 and CDR2 (SEHNR, FQNEAQ) derive from the germline V gene (reference sequence). The immunoSEQ Assay, a bias-controlled multiplex PCR, was used to amplify TCRbeta CDR3 regions from genomic DNA. The paper's processing steps were these. Within the assay, amplification of reference gene primers was used to estimate how many nucleated cells each sample contained. Sequence reads were collapsed and filtered to measure the absolute abundance of every unique TCRbeta CDR3 rearrangement. Productive Simpson clonality was computed per sample as the square root of Simpson's diversity index over productive rearrangements. TCRdb re-hosts the immuneACCESS table, in-frame sequences only. Its copies lack some clones; in the studies checked, an unresolved V gene accounts for under half of them, and the cause for the rest is not known. The V and J calls and clone size are taken from that table; D and trimming were inferred from the DNA. The sample data list about 480,000 clones, and approximately 88% of these were observed just once. The ten top clones hold roughly 12% of the sample.

This clonotype was sampled from a woman aged 50 to 60 with COVID-19, enrolled during active disease. The rearrangement combines TRBV7-9 with TRBJ1-4; the D gene is possibly TRBD1, with 6 bases matching. Sequencing was done on a sample of peripheral blood. The nucleotide sequence reads as follows: TGTGCCAGCAGCCAGGGACACCCTAATGAAAAACTGTTTTTT. This is translated as CASSQGHPNEKLFF.